The present T cell receptor (beta chain) was sequenced within a study of cytomegalovirus exposure and HLA in healthy donors. The V segment lost 6 bases and the J segment 4 bases; nucleotides outside the gene matches: 8. The CDR3 totals 15 residues. The germline V gene encodes CDR1 MNHEY and CDR2 SVGAGI. PCR used 60 Vbeta primers and 13 Jbeta primers. Clones were sequenced by immunoSEQ multiplex PCR, and TCRdb holds only the in-frame ones, with some missing. The sample lists 150,000 to 200,000 clones, approximately 82% seen once, with more than 1.2% in the top ten. This clone was counted a few times. The chain recombines TRBV6-5 with TRBJ2-2, with 7 positions matching TRBD1. Source material: PBMCs. The clonotype comes from a male donor in good health and CMV-seronegative. The CDR3 is CASRLRGHGTGELFF. CDR3 in DNA: TGTGCCAGCAGGTTGAGGGGGCATGGCACCGGGGAGCTGTTTTTT.